These T cell receptor beta chains were read from a single sample in a study of post-analysis software for immune sequencing data. TCRdb re-called the PCR reads with MiXCR, one entry per CDR3 protein. The sample shows around 770,000 distinct CDR3 sequences, under 60% of them seen only once. The sequencing input was blood. These TCRs come from a girl between 10 and 17 years old with multiple sclerosis. The CDR3 runs from the conserved cysteine through the conserved F or W. The D gene is left open where the match is weak. Clone size is given for some rows only: seen once, a few or many times, or a class if the clone is expanded.

NA NA TRBJ2-7 TRBV6-5 TGTGCCAGCAGTTACGGGTCCGTGACTTCCCGAGACGAGCAGTACTTC CASSYGSVTSRDEQYF
NA NA TRBJ1-5 TRBV3-1 TGTGCCAGCAGCCAAGCCCGTCCGGGGGGAAATCAGCCCCAGCATTTT CASSQARPGGNQPQHF
NA NA TRBJ2-3 TRBV7-9 TGTGCCAGCCGACTAGGCACAGATACGCGGTATTTT CASRLGTDTRYF
NA NA TRBJ2-3 TRBV20-1 TGCAGTGCTAGAGATCTCTACACAGATACGCAGTATTTT CSARDLYTDTQYF
TRBD2 few TRBJ2-7 TRBV4-1 TGCGCCAGCAGCCAAGAGCCAGCGGGAAGCTACGAGCAGTACTTC CASSQEPAGSYEQYF
TRBD1 few TRBJ1-1 TRBV27 TGTGCCAGCAGTTTTCGGCGGACAGGGCTAGCTTTCTTT CASSFRRTGLAFF
TRBD1 NA TRBJ1-1 TRBV9 TGTGCCAGCAGCGAGACATCGACAGGGGAGGGCACTGAAGCTTTCTTT CASSETSTGEGTEAFF
NA NA TRBJ2-3 TRBV7-3 TGTGCCAGCAGCTTAAGCGTCGCCCCTATCAGCACAGATACGCAGTATTTT CASSLSVAPISTDTQYF
NA few TRBJ1-2 TRBV7-2 TGTGCCAGCAGCTTAAAAGGACAGACATATGGCTACACCTTC CASSLKGQTYGYTF
NA few TRBJ2-5 TRBV24-1 TGTGCCACCAGTGATTTTGGGCGGGCCCCCATTGAGACCCAGTACTTC CATSDFGRAPIETQYF
TRBD1 NA TRBJ2-5 TRBV6-5 TGTGCCAGCAGCCCCGGGACAGGGAGGCAGACCCAGTACTTC CASSPGTGRQTQYF
NA NA TRBJ1-1 TRBV11-2 TGTGCCAGCAGCTCACCGACAAAGATGAACACTGAAGCTTTCTTT CASSSPTKMNTEAFF
TRBD1 few TRBJ2-5 TRBV7-9 TGTGCCAGCAGCTCCCGACAGGGGGGCGGTCAAGAGACCCAGTACTTC CASSSRQGGGQETQYF
NA NA TRBJ2-5 TRBV18 TGTGCCAGCTCACCGGGGACGGAGACCCAGTACTTC CASSPGTETQYF